The present entry profiles one T cell receptor beta chain with its context. The antigen is not known. Since all of the isolated RNA was reverse transcribed, expressed TCRB transcripts were what got sequenced. Here immunoSEQ multiplex PCR was the method, and the copy in TCRdb shows in-frame clones only, minus some. The sample includes hundreds of thousands of clones, about 70% of them seen just once. The source of the sample is a study of beta chain features in type 1 diabetes. CD45RO/CCR7/CD25/CD127/CD95/CD27 staining was used to isolate CD4+ naive, central memory, regulatory and stem cell-like memory cells by sorting. This CDR3 spans 14 amino acids. V lost 6 bases and J 4 bases, leaving 15 bases between the germline ends. CDR1 MNHNY and CDR2 SVGAGI come from the germline V gene (reference sequence). Study-level points and caveats: Insertions were fewer and deletions more numerous at VDJ junctions in type 1 diabetes patients. All four CD4+ subsets from Type 1 diabetes patients carried moderately but significantly shorter TCRB CDR3s.

The clonotype was recovered from a man aged 30 to 39 in good health. Sample: naive CD4+ T cells from blood. The chain is built from TRBV6-6 and TRBJ1-2, with D perhaps TRBD1 (5 bases). CDR3 bases: TGTGCCAGCAGCCCCTCTGGGGGAGGCTATGGCTACACCTTC. This encodes CASSPSGGGYGYTF.